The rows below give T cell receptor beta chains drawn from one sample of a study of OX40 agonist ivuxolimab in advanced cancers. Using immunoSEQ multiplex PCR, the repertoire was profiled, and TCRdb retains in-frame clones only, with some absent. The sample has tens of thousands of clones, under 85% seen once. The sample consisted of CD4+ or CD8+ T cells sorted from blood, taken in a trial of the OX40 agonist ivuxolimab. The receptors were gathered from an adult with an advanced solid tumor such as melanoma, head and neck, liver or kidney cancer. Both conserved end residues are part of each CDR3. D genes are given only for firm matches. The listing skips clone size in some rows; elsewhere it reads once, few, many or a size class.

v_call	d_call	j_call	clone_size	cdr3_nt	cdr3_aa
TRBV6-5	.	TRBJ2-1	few	TGTGCCAGCAGTTACTCCGGGAATGAGCAGTTCTTC	CASSYSGNEQFF
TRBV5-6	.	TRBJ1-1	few	TGTGCCAGCAGCTTGTTTGGGGGCGCGGGAATAGTCTCTGAAGCTTTCTTT	CASSLFGGAGIVSEAFF
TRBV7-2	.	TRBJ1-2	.	TGTGCCAGCAGCTTACTACAGATTTCCTATGGCTACACCTTC	CASSLLQISYGYTF
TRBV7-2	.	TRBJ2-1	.	TGTGCCAGCAGCTCGCCGGGACTCGGGGCCTACAATGAGCAGTTCTTC	CASSSPGLGAYNEQFF
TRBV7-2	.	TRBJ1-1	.	TGTGCCAGCAGCCCCTCCTGGAACACTGAAGCTTTCTTT	CASSPSWNTEAFF
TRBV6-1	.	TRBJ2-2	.	TGTGCCAGCAGTGACCGCGGGGCTAGGCCCGGGGAGCTGTTTTTT	CASSDRGARPGELFF
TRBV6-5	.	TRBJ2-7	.	TGTGCCAGCAAAAGGACCGAACGCTCCTACGAGCAGTACTTC	CASKRTERSYEQYF
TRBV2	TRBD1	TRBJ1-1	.	TGTGCCACCAGCGGGGGTACAGGGGCCGGTTTCACTGAAGCTTTCTTT	CATSGGTGAGFTEAFF
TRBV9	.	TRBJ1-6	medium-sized	TGTGCCAGCAGCGTGAATAATTCACCCCTCCACTTT	CASSVNNSPLHF
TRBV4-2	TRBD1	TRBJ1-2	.	TGTGCCAGCAGCCAGAGGGGACAGGGTGACTATGGCTACACCTTC	CASSQRGQGDYGYTF
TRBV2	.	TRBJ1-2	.	TGTGCCAGCATTGGCGGGCCGGGGAATGGCTACACCTTC	CASIGGPGNGYTF
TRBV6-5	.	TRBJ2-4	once	TGTGCCAGCAGTTACTCTAGGAAACTAGCCAAAAACATTCAGTACTTC	CASSYSRKLAKNIQYF
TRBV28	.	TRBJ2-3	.	TGTGCCAGCAGTCTTCCCCGTTTGGATACGCAGTATTTT	CASSLPRLDTQYF
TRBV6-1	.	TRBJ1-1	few	TGTGCCAGCAGTGAAGACGGATATATGAACACTGAAGCTTTCTTT	CASSEDGYMNTEAFF
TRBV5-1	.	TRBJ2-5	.	TGCGCCAGCAGCGGGATGTCAGGCAGGAGACAAGAGACCCAGTACTTC	CASSGMSGRRQETQYF
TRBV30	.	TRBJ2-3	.	TGTGCCTGGAGTGGCCTATCAGATACGCAGTATTTT	CAWSGLSDTQYF
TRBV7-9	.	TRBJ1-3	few	TGTGCCAGCAGCGGTCAGGGTGGGTTTGGAAACACCATATATTTT	CASSGQGGFGNTIYF
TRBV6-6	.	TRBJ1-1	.	TGTGCCAGCAGTTTCTCCGGGGCCTTCACTGAAGCTTTCTTT	CASSFSGAFTEAFF